This TCR beta chain was obtained from a study of identical twins. Overall study results and limits: Twin sharing of out-of-frame TCR alpha was underestimated by models in monozygotic pairs.

This clonotype was counted between two and nine times. Its antigen is unidentified. Trimming took 6 bases from V and 0 from J, leaving 10 bases between them. The CDR3 has 14 amino acids. Germline CDR1 reads SGHRS; CDR2 reads YFSETQ. TCRdb re-derived calls from the 5' RACE reads in MiXCR, one entry per CDR3 protein. Of around 370,000 distinct CDR3 sequences listed, 7% to 9.5% are singletons. The sample was naive T cells sorted from blood. The sequence was obtained from a woman aged 45-65 years in good health. The rearrangement uses TRBV5-1 and TRBJ2-1; D unresolved. CDR3 nucleotide sequence: TGCGCCAGCACATACACCAGCTCCTACAATGAGCAGTTCTTC. Amino acids: CASTYTSSYNEQFF.